This entry concerns a single T cell receptor beta chain. Its recognized antigen is unknown. Per-base qualities were not stored, and no clone one base away is much larger. Trimming at the junction amounts to 0 bases on V and 1 base on J, and the germline ends lie 10 bases apart. The CDR3 contains 14 residues, cysteine and phenylalanine counted. Here the CDR3 DNA is all that survives: 42 bases in frame from base 1. CDR1 SQVTM and CDR2 ANQGSEA were looked up in the germline V gene. In light of the paper, this sample's time point label describes: individuals recovered from natural SARS-CoV-2 infection. The sample originates from a study of Ad26.COV2.S vaccination and SARS-CoV-2 variants (dated by TCRdb to 2020 to 2023). In the study overall: TCRbeta repertoire sequencing was used to assess the specificity and breadth of SARS-CoV-2-reactive T cell receptors after Ad26.COV2.S vaccination. The TCR-sequenced set comprised approximately 32 samples: about 19 Ad26.COV2.S vaccine recipients, 5 placebo recipients and 8 SARS-CoV-2 convalescent individuals.

The research as a whole found: After vaccination, spike-specific CD8+ and CD4+ T cell responses were reported to show substantial breadth. Comparable non-spike TCR breadth was observed between vaccine and placebo recipients, consistent with only spike being contained in the vaccine. Spike-specific TCR breadth was higher in Ad26.COV2.S recipients than in placebo recipients (P = 0.0014). It was noted by the authors that total T cell responses may have been underestimated by the TCR breadth and depth analyses.

The immunoSEQ Assay was used to sequence TCRbeta CDR3 regions. After extraction, genomic DNA underwent amplification by bias-controlled multiplex PCR, followed by high-throughput sequencing. The published analysis was carried out like this. To quantify the absolute abundance of every unique TCRbeta CDR3 region, sequences were collapsed and filtered. T cell fraction was estimated by normalizing TCRbeta template counts to usable DNA, which was measured by amplifying reference genes present in all nucleated cells. Repertoire TCRs were annotated as SARS-CoV-2-specific by exact matching of V gene, CDR3 amino acid sequence and J gene to a known reactive TCR set. MIRA supplied the reference SARS-CoV-2 TCR set, which was filtered for enrichment in COVID-19-positive ImmuneCODE repertoires so that public or cross-reactive TCRs were removed. Using the MIRA antigens, annotated TCRs were further analysed by specific ORF or by position within an ORF. Breadth was defined as annotated unique rearrangements over total unique productive rearrangements; depth was the summed frequency of those rearrangements. Two-sided Wilcoxon rank-sum tests were applied when comparing TCR breadth between groups. Sourced from immuneACCESS, this table was stored by TCRdb with only in-frame sequences that have V and J called. A share of the clones is absent; for the studies checked, an unresolved V gene accounts for under half, and the remainder has no known explanation. From that table come the V and J calls and clone size; the DNA was used to work out D and trimming. This sample gives roughly 380,000 clones in total; about 90% of them show up just once. 3.9% of the sample is held by the ten biggest clonotypes.

The starting material was peripheral blood, obtained after recovery from COVID-19. The rearrangement joined TRBV29-1 to TRBJ2-7; no D gene is confidently identified. This receptor was identified in a human donor who had recovered from COVID-19. The DNA reads as follows: TGCAGCGTTGAAGATCACAAGGGTTCCTACGAGCAGTACTTC. It translates as CSVEDHKGSYEQYF.